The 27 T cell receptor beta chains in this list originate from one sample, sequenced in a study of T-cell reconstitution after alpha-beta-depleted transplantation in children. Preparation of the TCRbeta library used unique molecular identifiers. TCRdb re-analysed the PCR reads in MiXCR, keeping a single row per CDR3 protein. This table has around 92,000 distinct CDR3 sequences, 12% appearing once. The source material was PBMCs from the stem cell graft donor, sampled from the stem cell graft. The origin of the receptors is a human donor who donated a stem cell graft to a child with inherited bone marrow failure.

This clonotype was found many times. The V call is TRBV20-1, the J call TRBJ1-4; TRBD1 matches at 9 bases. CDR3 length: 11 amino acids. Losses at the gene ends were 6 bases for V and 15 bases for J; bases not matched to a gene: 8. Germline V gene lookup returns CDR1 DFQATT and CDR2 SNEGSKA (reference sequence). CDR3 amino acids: CSAEWTGEVFF. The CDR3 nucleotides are TGCAGTGCGGAATGGACAGGGGAAGTGTTTTTT.

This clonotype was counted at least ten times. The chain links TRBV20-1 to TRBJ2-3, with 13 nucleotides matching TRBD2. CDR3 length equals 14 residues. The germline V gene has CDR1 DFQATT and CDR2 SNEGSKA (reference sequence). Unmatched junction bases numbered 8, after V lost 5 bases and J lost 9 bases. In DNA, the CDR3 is TGCAGTGCTGCAACTAGCGGGGGGGCCCGGACGCAGTATTTT. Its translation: CSAATSGGARTQYF.

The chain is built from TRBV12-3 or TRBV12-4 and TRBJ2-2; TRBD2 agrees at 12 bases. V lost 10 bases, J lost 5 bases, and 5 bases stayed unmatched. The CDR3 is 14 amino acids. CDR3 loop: CATRGTSGTGELFF. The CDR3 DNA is TGTGCCACCAGGGGGACTAGCGGGACCGGGGAGCTGTTTTTT.

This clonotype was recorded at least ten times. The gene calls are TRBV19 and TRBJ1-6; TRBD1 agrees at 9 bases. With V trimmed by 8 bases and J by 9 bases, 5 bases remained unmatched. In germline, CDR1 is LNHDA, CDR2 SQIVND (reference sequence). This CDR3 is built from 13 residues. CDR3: CASGGQGTSPLHF. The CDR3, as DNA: TGTGCCAGTGGGGGACAGGGTACTTCACCCCTCCACTTT.

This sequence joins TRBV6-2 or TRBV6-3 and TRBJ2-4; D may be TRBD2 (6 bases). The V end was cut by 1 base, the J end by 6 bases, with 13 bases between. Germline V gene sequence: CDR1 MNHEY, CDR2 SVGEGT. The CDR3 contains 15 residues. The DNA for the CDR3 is TGTGCCAGCAGTTACTTCCGATATAGCGGAAACATTCAGTACTTC. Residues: CASSYFRYSGNIQYF.

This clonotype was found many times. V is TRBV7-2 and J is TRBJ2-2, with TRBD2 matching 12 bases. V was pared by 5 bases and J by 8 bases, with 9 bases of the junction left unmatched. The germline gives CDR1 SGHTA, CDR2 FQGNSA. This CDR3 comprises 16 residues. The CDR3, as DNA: TGTGCCAGCAGCCCGCGACTAGCGGGAGAGGCGGGGGAGCTGTTTTTT. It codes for CASSPRLAGEAGELFF.

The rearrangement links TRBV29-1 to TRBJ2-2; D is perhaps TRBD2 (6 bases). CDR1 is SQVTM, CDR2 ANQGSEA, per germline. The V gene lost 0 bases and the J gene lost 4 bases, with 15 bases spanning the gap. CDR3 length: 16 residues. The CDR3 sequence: CSVEDLTGVGTGELFF. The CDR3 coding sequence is TGCAGCGTTGAAGATCTTACGGGAGTCGGCACCGGGGAGCTGTTTTTT.

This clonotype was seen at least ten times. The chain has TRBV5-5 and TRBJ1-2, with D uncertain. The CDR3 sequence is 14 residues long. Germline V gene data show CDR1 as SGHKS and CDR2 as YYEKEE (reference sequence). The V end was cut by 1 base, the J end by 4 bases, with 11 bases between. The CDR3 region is CASSLQAGSYGYTF. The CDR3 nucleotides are TGTGCCAGCAGCTTGCAGGCCGGGAGCTATGGCTACACCTTC.

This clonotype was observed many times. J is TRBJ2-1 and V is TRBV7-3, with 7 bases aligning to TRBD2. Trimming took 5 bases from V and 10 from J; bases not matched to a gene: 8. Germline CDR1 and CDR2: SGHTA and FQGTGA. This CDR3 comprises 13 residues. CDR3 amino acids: CASSEYSSGEQFF. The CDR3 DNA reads TGTGCCAGCAGCGAATATTCTAGCGGAGAGCAGTTCTTC.

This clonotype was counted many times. The CDR3 here is CASSLSRTDHSPLHF. For the CDR3, the DNA is TGCGCCAGCAGCCTTTCAAGGACGGACCATTCACCCCTCCACTTT. V gene TRBV4-3 combines with J gene TRBJ1-6, with D unresolved. V was clipped by 4 bases and J by 8 bases, with 15 bases between them. The CDR3 is made up of 15 amino acids. The germline CDR1 and CDR2 sequences are LGHNA and YSLEER.

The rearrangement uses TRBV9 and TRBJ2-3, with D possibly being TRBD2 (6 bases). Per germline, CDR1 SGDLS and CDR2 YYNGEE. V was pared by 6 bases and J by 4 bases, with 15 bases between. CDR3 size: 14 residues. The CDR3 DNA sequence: TGTGCCAGCACGGCGGGACGGGCCCCAGATACGCAGTATTTT. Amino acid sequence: CASTAGRAPDTQYF.

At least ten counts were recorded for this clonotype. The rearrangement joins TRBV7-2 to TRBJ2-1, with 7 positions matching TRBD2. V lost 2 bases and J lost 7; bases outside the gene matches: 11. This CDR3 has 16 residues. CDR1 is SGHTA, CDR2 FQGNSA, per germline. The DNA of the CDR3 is TGTGCCAGCAGCTTAATAGGAGCGGGAAGTCGGAATGAGCAGTTCTTC. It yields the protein CASSLIGAGSRNEQFF.

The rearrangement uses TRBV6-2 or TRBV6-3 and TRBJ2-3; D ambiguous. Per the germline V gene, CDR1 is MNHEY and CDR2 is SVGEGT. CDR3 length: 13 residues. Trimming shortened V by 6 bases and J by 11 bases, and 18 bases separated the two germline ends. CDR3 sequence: CASSSSDSKGQYF. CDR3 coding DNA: TGTGCCAGCAGCTCTTCCGACTCCAAAGGGCAGTATTTT.

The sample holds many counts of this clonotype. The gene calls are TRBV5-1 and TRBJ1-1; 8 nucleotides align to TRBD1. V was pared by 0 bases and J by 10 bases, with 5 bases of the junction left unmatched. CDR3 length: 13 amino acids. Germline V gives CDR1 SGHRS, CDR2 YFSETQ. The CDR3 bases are TGCGCCAGCAGCTTGGTTCAGGGGACAGGAGCTTTCTTT. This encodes CASSLVQGTGAFF.

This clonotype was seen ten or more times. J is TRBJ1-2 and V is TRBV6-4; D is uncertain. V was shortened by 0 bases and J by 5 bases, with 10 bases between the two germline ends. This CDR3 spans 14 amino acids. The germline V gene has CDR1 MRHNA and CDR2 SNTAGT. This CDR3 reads CASSDSNRGYGYTF. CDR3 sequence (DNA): TGTGCCAGCAGTGACTCGAACCGCGGTTATGGCTACACCTTC.

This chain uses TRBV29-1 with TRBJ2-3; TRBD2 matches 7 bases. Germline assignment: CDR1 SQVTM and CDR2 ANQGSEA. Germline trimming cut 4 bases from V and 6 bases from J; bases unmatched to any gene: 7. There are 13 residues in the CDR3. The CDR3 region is CSVAAGPQDTQYF. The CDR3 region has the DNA TGCAGCGTTGCAGCGGGGCCTCAGGATACGCAGTATTTT.

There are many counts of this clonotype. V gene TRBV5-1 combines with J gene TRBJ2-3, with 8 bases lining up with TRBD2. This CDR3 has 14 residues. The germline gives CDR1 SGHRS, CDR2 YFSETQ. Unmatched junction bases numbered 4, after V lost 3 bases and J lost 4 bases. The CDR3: CASSSGGPPDTQYF. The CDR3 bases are TGCGCCAGCAGCTCGGGGGGGCCGCCAGATACGCAGTATTTT.

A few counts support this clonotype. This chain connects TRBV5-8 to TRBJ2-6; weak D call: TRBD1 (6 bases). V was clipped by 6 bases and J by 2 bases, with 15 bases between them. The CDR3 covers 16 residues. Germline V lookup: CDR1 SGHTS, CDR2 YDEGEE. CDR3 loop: CASNLRTAAGANVLTF. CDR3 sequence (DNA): TGTGCCAGCAATTTGAGGACAGCCGCTGGGGCCAACGTCCTGACTTTC.

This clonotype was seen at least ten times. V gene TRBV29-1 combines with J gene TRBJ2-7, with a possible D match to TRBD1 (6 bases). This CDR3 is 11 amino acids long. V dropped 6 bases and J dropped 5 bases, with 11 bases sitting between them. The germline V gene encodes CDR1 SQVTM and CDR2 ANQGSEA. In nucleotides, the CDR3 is TGCAGCGTACCAGGGGCCCACGAGCAGTACTTC. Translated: CSVPGAHEQYF.

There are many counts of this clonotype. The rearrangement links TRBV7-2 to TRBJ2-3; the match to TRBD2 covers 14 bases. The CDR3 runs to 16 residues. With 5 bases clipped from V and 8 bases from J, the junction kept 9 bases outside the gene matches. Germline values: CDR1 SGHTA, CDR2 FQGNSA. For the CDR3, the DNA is TGTGCCAGCAGCCGACTAGCGGGGGGGACTGGTGGTACGCAGTATTTT. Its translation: CASSRLAGGTGGTQYF. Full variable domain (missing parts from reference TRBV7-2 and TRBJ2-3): GAGVSQSPSNKVTEKGKDVELRCDPISGHTALYWYRQSLGQGLEFLIYFQGNSAPDKSGLPSDRFSAERTGGSVSTLTIQRTQQEDSAVYLCASSRLAGGTGGTQYFGPGTRLTVL.

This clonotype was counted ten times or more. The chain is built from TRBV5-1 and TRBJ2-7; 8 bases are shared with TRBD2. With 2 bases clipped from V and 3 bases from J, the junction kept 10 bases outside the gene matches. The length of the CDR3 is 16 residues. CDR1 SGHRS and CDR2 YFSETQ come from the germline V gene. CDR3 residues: CASSFPGGLPLYEQYF. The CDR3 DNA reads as TGCGCCAGCAGCTTCCCGGGGGGGCTCCCCCTCTACGAGCAGTACTTC. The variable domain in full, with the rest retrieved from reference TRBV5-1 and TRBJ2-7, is KAGVTQTPRYLIKTRGQQVTLSCSPISGHRSVSWYQQTPGQGLQFLFEYFSETQRNKGNFPGRFSGRQFSNSRSEMNVSTLELGDSALYLCASSFPGGLPLYEQYFGPGTRLTVT.

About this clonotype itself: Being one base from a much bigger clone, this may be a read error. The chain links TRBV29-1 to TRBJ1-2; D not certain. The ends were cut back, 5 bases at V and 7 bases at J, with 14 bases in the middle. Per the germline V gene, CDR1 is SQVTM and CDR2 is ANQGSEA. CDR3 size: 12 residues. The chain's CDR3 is CSVWSKLAGYTF. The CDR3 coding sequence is TGCAGCGTTTGGTCGAAACTTGCTGGCTACACCTTC.

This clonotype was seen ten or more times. The CDR3 loop reads CASRDAGRTEAFF. The CDR3 DNA sequence: TGCGCCAGCAGGGATGCCGGACGGACCGAAGCTTTCTTT. The gene calls are TRBV5-1 and TRBJ1-1; no clear D. Germline CDR1 SGHRS, CDR2 YFSETQ. Between the trimmed V and J ends, which lost 5 bases and 8 bases, there was a span of 16 bases. The CDR3 runs to 13 residues. Together with reference TRBV5-1 and TRBJ1-1, the CDR3 gives the full variable domain: KAGVTQTPRYLIKTRGQQVTLSCSPISGHRSVSWYQQTPGQGLQFLFEYFSETQRNKGNFPGRFSGRQFSNSRSEMNVSTLELGDSALYLCASRDAGRTEAFFGQGTRLTVV.

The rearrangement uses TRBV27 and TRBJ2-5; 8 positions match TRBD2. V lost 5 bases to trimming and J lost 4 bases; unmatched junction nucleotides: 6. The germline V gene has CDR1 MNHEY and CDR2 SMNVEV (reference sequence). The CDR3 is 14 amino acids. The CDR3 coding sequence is TGTGCCAGCAGTGGGACTAGTGCTTTAGAGACCCAGTACTTC. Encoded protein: CASSGTSALETQYF.

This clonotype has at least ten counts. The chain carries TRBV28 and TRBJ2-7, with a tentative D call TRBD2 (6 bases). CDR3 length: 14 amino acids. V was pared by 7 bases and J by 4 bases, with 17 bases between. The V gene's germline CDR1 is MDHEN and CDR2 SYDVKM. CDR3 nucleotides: TGTGCCAGCATCTGGAGGGGTTCCCCATACGAGCAGTACTTC. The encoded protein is CASIWRGSPYEQYF.

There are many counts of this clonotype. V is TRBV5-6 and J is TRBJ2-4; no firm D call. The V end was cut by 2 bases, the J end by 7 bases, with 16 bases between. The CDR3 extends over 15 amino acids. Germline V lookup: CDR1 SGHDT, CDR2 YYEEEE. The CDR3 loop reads CASSLVKGPGNIQYF. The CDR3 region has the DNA TGTGCCAGCAGCTTAGTTAAGGGCCCCGGGAACATTCAGTACTTC.

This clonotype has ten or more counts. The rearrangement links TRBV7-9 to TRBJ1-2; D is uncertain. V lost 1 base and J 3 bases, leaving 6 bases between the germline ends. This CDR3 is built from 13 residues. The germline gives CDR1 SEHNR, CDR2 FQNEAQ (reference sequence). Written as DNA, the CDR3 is TGTGCCAGCAGCTTAGGGCAGTACTATGGCTACACCTTC. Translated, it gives CASSLGQYYGYTF.